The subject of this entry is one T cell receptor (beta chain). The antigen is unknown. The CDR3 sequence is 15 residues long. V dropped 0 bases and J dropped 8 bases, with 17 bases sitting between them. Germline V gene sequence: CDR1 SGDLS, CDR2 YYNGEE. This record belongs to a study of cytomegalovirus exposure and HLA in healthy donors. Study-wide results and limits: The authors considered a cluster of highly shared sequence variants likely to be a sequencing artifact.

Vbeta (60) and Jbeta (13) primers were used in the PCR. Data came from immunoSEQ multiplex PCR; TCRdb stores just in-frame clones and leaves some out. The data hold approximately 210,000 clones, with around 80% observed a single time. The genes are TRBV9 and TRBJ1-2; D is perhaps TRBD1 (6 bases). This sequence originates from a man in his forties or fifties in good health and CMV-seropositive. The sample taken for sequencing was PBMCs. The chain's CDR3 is CASSVEKTGAFGYTF. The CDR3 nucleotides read TGTGCCAGCAGCGTAGAGAAGACAGGTGCGTTCGGCTACACCTTC.